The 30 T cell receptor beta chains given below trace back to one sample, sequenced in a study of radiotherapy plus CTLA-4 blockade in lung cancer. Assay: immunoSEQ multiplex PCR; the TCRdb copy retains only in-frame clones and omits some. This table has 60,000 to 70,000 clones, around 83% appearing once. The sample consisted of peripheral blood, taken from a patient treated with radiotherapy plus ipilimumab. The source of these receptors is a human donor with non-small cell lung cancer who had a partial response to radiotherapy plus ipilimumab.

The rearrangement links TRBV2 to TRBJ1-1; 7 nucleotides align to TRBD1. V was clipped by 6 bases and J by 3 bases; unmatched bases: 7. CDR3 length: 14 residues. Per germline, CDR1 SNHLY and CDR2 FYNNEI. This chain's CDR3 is CASSSMTGYTEAFF. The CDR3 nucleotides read TGTGCCAGCAGCTCCATGACAGGGTACACTGAAGCTTTCTTT.

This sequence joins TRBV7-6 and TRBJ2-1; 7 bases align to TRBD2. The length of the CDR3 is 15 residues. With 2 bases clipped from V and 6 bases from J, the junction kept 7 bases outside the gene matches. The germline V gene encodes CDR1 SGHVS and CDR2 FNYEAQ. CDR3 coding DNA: TGTGCCAGCAGCTTAATGGCGGGGGATTCCAATGAGCAGTTCTTC. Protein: CASSLMAGDSNEQFF.

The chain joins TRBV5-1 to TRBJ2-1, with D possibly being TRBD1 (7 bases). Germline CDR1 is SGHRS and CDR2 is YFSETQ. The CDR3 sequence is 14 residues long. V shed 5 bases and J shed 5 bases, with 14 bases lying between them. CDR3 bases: TGCGCCAGCAGGCAAACCAGGGGGGACAATGAGCAGTTCTTC. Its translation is CASRQTRGDNEQFF. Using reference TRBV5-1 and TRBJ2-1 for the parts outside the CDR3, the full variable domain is KAGVTQTPRYLIKTRGQQVTLSCSPISGHRSVSWYQQTPGQGLQFLFEYFSETQRNKGNFPGRFSGRQFSNSRSEMNVSTLELGDSALYLCASRQTRGDNEQFFGPGTRLTVL.

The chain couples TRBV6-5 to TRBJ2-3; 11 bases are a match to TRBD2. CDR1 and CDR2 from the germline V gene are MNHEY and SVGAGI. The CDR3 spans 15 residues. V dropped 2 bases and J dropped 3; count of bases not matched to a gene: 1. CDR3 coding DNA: TGTGCCAGCAGTTACACTAGCGGGAGAACAGATACGCAGTATTTT. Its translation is CASSYTSGRTDTQYF.

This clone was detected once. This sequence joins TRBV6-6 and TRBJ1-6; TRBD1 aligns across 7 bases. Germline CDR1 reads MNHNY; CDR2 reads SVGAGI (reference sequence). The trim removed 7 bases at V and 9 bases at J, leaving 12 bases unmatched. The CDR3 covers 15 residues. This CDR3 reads CASTRDRTTGSPLHF. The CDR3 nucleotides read TGTGCCAGCACCCGGGACAGAACTACCGGTTCACCCCTCCACTTT.

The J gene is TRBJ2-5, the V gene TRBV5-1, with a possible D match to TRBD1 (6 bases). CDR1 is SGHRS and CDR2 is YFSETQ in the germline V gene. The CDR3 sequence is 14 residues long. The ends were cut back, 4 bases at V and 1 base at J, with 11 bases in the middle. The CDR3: CASSPQGSQETQYF. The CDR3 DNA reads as TGCGCCAGCAGCCCGCAGGGGAGCCAAGAGACCCAGTACTTC.

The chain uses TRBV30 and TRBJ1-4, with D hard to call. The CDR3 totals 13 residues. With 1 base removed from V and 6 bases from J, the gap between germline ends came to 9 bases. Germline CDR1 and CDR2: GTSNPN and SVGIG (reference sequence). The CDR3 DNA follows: TGTGCCTGGAGTGAAGGAGATTATGAAAAACTGTTTTTT. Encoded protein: CAWSEGDYEKLFF.

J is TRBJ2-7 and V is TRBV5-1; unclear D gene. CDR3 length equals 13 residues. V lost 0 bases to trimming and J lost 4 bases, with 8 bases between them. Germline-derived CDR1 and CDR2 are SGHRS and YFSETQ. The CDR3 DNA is TGCGCCAGCAGCTTGGCCGCTAATTACGAGCAGTACTTC. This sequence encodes CASSLAANYEQYF.

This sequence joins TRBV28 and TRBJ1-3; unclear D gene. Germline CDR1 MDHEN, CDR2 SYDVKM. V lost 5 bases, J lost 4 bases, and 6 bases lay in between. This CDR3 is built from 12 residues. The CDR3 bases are TGTGCCAGCAGTAAACAGGGAAACACCATATATTTT. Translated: CASSKQGNTIYF.

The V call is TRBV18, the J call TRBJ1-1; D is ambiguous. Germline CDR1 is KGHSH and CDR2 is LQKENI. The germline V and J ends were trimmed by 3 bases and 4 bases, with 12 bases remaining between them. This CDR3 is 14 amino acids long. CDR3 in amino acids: CASSPGPSTTEAFF. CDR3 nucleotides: TGTGCCAGCTCACCTGGGCCGTCGACCACTGAAGCTTTCTTT.

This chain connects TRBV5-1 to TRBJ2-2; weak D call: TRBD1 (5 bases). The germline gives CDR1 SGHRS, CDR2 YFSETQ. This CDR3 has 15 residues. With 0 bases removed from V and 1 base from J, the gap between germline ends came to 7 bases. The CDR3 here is CASSLGQWNTGELFF. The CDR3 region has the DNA TGCGCCAGCAGCTTGGGACAGTGGAACACCGGGGAGCTGTTTTTT.

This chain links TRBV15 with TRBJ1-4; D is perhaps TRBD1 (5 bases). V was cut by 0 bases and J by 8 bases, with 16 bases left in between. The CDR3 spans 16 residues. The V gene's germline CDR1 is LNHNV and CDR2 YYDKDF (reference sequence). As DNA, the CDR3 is TGTGCCACCAGCAGAGATCGAAGGGCCGCAGGGGAAAAACTGTTTTTT. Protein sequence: CATSRDRRAAGEKLFF.

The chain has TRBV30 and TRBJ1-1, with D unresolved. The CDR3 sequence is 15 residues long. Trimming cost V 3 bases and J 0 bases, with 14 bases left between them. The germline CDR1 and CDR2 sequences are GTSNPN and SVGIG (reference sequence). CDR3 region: CAWRVRRTMNTEAFF. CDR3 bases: TGTGCCTGGAGGGTGAGGAGAACCATGAACACTGAAGCTTTCTTT.

CDR3 nucleotide sequence: TGTGCCAGCAGCTTGTTTGCGGGAGGGGCCTACAATGAGCAGTTCTTC. Protein: CASSLFAGGAYNEQFF. This chain joins TRBV5-4 and TRBJ2-1; 9 positions match TRBD2. Germline V gives CDR1 SGHNT, CDR2 YYREEE (reference sequence). Unmatched junction bases numbered 4, after V lost 1 base and J lost 2 bases. This CDR3 spans 16 amino acids.

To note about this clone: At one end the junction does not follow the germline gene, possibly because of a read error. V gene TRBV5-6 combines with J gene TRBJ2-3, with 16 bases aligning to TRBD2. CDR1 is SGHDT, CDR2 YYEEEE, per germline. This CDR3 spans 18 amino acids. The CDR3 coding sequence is TGTGCCAGCAGCTTGGGGGGACTAGCGGGAGGGTTCACAAATACGCAGTATTTT. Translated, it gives CASSLGGLAGGFTNTQYF.

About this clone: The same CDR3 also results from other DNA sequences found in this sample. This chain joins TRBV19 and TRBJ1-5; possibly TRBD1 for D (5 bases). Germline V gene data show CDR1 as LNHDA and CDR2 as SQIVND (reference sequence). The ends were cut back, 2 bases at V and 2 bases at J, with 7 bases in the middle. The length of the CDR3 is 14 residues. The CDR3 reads CASSIIRGNQPQHF. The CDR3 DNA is TGTGCCAGTAGTATAATCAGGGGCAATCAGCCCCAGCATTTT. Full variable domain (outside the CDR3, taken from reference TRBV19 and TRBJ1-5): DGGITQSPKYLFRKEGQNVTLSCEQNLNHDAMYWYRQDPGQGLRLIYYSQIVNDFQKGDIAEGYSVSREKKESFPLTVTSAQKNPTAFYLCASSIIRGNQPQHFGDGTRLSIL.

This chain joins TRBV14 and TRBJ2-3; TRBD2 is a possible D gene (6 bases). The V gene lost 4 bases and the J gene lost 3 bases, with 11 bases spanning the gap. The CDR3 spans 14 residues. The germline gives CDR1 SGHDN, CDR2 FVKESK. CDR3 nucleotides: TGTGCCAGCAGCCCATTCAGCGGGACAGATACGCAGTATTTT. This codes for CASSPFSGTDTQYF.

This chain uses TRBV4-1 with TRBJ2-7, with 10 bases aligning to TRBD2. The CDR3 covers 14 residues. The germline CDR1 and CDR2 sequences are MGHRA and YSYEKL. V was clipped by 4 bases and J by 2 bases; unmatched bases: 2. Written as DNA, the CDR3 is TGCGCCAGCAGCCGCGGGACTAGCGCCTACGAGCAGTACTTC. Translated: CASSRGTSAYEQYF.

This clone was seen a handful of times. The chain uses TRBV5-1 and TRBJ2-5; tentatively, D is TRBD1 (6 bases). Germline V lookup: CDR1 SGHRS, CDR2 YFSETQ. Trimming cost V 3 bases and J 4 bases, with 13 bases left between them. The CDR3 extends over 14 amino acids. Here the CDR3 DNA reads TGCGCCAGCAGCTCTCAGGGGCCGGGAGAGACCCAGTACTTC. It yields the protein CASSSQGPGETQYF.

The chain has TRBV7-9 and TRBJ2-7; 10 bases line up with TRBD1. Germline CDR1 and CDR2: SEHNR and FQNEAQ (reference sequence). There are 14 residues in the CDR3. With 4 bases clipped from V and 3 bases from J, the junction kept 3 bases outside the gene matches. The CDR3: CASSSRDRGYEQYF. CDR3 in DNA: TGTGCCAGCAGCTCCCGGGACAGGGGCTACGAGCAGTACTTC.

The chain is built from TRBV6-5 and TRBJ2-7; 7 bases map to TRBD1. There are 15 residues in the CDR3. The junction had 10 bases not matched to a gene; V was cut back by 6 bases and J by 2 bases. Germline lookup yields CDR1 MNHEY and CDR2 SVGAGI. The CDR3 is CASRETGARPYEQYF. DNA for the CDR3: TGTGCCAGCAGGGAAACAGGGGCGCGCCCCTACGAGCAGTACTTC.

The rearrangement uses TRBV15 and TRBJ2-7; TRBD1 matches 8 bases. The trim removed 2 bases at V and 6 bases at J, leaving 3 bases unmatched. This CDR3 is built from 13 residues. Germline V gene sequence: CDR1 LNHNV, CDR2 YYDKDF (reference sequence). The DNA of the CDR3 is TGTGCCACCAGCAGATCGGGACAGGCCGAGCAGTACTTC. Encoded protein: CATSRSGQAEQYF.

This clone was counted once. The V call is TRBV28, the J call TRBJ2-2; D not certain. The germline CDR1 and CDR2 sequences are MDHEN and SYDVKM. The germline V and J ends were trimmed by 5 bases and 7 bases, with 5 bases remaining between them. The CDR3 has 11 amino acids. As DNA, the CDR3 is TGTGCCAGCAGTCTGAGCGGGGAGCTGTTTTTT. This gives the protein CASSLSGELFF.

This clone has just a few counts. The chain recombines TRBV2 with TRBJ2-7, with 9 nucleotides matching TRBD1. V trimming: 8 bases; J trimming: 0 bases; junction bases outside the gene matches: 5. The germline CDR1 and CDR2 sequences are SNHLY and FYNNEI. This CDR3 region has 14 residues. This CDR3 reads CASAPGQGSYEQYF. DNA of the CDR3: TGTGCCAGCGCCCCGGGACAGGGCTCCTACGAGCAGTACTTC.

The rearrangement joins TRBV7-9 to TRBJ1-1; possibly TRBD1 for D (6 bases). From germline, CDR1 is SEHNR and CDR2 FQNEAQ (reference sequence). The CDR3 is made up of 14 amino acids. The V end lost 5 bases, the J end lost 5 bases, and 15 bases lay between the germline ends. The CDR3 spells CASSRDRLRTEAFF. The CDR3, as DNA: TGTGCCAGCAGCCGCGACAGGCTGAGGACTGAAGCTTTCTTT.

The CDR3 protein is CASSGGHAEQYF. The CDR3 DNA follows: TGTGCCAGCTCTGGCGGACACGCGGAGCAGTACTTC. The chain joins TRBV2 to TRBJ2-7; possibly TRBD1 for D (5 bases). Germline CDR1 reads SNHLY; CDR2 reads FYNNEI. Trimming removed 8 bases from V and 7 bases from J, with 15 bases in between. This CDR3 is 12 amino acids long.

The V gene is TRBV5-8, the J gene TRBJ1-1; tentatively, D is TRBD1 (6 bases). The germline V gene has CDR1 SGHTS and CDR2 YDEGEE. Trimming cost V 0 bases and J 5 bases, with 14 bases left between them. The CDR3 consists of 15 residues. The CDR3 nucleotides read TGTGCCAGCAGCTTGGATGCGCGGGGGCGGACTGAAGCTTTCTTT. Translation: CASSLDARGRTEAFF. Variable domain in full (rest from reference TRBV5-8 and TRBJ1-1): EAGVTQSPTHLIKTRGQQATLRCSPISGHTSVYWYQQALGLGLQFLLWYDEGEERNRGNFPPRFSGRQFPNYSSELNVNALELEDSALYLCASSLDARGRTEAFFGQGTRLTVV.

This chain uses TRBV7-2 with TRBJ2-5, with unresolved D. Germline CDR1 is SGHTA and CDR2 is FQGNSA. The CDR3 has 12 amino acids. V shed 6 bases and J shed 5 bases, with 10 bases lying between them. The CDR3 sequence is CASSGAGETQYF. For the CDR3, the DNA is TGTGCCAGCAGTGGAGCTGGGGAGACCCAGTACTTC.

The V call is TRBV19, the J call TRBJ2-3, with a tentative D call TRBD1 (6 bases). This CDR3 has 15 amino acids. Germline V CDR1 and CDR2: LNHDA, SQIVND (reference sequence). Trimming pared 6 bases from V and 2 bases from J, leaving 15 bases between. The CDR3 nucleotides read TGTGCCAGTAGCCCAAGGGACACCTTCACAGATACGCAGTATTTT. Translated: CASSPRDTFTDTQYF.

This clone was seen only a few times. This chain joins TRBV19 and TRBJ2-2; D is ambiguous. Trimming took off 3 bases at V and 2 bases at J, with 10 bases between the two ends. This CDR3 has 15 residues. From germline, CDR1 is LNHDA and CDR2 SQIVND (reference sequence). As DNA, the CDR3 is TGTGCCAGTAGTATTAATAGCCTTAACACCGGGGAGCTGTTTTTT. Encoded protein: CASSINSLNTGELFF. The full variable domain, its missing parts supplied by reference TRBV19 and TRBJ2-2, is DGGITQSPKYLFRKEGQNVTLSCEQNLNHDAMYWYRQDPGQGLRLIYYSQIVNDFQKGDIAEGYSVSREKKESFPLTVTSAQKNPTAFYLCASSINSLNTGELFFGEGSRLTVL.